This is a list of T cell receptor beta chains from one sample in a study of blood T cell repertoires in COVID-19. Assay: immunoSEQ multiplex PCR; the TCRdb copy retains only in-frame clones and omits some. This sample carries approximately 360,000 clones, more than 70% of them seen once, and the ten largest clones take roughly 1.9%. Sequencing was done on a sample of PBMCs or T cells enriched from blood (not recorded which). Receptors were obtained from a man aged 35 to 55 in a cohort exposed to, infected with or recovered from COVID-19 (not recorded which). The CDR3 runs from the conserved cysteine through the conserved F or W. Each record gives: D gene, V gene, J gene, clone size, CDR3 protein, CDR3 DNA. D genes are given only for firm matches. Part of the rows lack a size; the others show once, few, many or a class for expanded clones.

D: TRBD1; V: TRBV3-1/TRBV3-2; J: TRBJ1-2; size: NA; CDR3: CASSIQGNYGYTF; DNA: TGTGCCAGCAGCATACAGGGGAACTATGGCTACACCTTC
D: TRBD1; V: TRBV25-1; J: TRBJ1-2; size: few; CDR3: CASNMAGQGAGYTF; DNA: TGTGCCAGCAACATGGCCGGACAGGGTGCTGGCTACACCTTC
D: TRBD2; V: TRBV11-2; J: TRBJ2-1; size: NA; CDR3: CASTLTPAGGDEQFF; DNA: TGTGCCAGCACCCTTACTCCTGCGGGAGGGGATGAGCAGTTCTTC
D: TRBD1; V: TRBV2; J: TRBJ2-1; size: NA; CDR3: CASILGQSSYNEQFF; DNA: TGTGCCAGCATCCTGGGACAGAGTTCCTACAATGAGCAGTTCTTC
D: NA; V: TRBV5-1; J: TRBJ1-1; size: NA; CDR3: CASSLGGGRVAEAFF; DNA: TGCGCCAGCAGCTTGGGGGGCGGCAGGGTAGCTGAAGCTTTCTTT
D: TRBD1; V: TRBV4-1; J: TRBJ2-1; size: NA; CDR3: CASRNPGGLLYNEQFF; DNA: TGCGCCAGCCGAAACCCAGGGGGCCTTCTCTACAATGAGCAGTTCTTC
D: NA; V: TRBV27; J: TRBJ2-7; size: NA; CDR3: CASSSGEEQYF; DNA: TGTGCCAGCAGTTCAGGGGAAGAGCAGTACTTC
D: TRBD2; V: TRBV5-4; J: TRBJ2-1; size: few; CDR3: CASSLSSGRSSNEQFF; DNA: TGTGCCAGCAGCTTGTCTAGCGGGAGATCCTCCAATGAGCAGTTCTTC
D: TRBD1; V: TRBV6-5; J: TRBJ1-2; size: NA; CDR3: CASRRTGGRGYTF; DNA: TGTGCCAGCAGAAGGACAGGGGGACGTGGCTACACCTTC
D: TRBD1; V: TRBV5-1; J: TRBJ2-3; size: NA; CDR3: CASSLGGQGAEDTQYF; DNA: TGCGCCAGCAGCTTGGGGGGACAGGGGGCGGAGGATACGCAGTATTTT
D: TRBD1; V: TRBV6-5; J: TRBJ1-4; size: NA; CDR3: CASSPSGQGLEKLFF; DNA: TGTGCCAGCAGTCCATCGGGACAGGGTTTAGAAAAACTGTTTTTT
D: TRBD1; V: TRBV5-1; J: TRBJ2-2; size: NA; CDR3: CASSSNRGHGELFF; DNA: TGCGCCAGCAGCTCCAACAGGGGGCACGGGGAGCTGTTTTTT
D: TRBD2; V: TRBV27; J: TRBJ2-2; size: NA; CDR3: CASIGSGRRGGELFF; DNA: TGTGCCAGCATCGGTAGCGGGAGGCGCGGCGGGGAGCTGTTTTTT
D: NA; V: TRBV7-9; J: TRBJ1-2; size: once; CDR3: CASSYGYGYTF; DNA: TGTGCCAGCAGTTACGGCTATGGCTACACCTTC
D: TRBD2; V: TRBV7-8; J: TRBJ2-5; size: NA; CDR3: CASSPLLAGSKTQYF; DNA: TGTGCCAGCAGCCCCCTTCTAGCGGGATCAAAGACCCAGTACTTC
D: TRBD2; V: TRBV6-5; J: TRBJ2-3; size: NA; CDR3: CASRPGLAIDTQYF; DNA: TGTGCCAGCAGACCTGGACTAGCTATAGATACGCAGTATTTT
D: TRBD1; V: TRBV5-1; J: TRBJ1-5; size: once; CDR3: CASSLTGQDYQPQHF; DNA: TGCGCCAGCAGCTTGACGGGACAGGACTATCAGCCCCAGCATTTT
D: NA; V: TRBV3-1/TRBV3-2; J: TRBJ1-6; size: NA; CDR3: CASSRKGGGRSSSYNSPLHF; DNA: TGTGCCAGCAGCCGAAAGGGGGGGGGACGATCAAGCTCCTATAATTCACCCCTCCACTTT
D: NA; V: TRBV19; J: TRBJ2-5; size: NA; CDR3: CASSNGRAQETQYF; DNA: TGTGCCAGTAGTAACGGCAGGGCCCAAGAGACCCAGTACTTC
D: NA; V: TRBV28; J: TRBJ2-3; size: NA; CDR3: CASSPQDTQYF; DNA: TGTGCCAGCAGTCCCCAAGATACGCAGTATTTT
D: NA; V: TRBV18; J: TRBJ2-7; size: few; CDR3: CASSPFHRDLGEQYF; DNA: TGTGCCAGCTCACCTTTCCACAGGGACCTCGGCGAGCAGTACTTC
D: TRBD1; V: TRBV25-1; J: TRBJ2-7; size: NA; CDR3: CASRETGGSYEQYF; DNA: TGTGCCAGCAGGGAGACAGGGGGCTCCTACGAGCAGTACTTC
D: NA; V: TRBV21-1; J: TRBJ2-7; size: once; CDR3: CASSKGSTGTSGVYEQYF; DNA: TGTGCCAGCAGCAAGGGGAGTACCGGGACTAGCGGCGTCTACGAGCAGTACTTC
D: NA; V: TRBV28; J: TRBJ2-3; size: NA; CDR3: CASSLGQTSTDTQYF; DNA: TGTGCCAGCAGTTTAGGACAGACTAGCACAGATACGCAGTATTTT
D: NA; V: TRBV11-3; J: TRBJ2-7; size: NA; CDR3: CASSLGQSYEQYF; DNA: TGTGCCAGCAGCTTAGGACAGAGCTACGAGCAGTACTTC
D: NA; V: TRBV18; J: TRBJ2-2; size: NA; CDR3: CASSPFRLQRHANTGELFF; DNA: TGTGCCAGCTCACCTTTTCGACTCCAGCGTCACGCGAACACCGGGGAGCTGTTTTTT
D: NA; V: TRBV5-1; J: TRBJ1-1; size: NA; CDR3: CASSPSGTRGAAFF; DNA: TGCGCCAGCAGCCCCTCCGGTACCAGGGGTGCAGCTTTCTTT
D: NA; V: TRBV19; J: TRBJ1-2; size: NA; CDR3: CASSRDNFYGYTF; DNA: TGTGCCAGTAGTAGGGACAACTTCTATGGCTACACCTTC
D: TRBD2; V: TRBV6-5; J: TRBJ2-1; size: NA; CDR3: CASRRAGGPRNEQFF; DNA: TGTGCCAGCAGGCGAGCGGGAGGGCCAAGGAATGAGCAGTTCTTC
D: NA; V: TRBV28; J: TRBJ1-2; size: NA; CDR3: CASSLRMGYTF; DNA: TGTGCCAGCAGTTTGCGCATGGGCTACACCTTC
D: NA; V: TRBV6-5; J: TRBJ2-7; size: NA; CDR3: CASSYRGYEQYF; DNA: TGTGCCAGCAGTTACAGGGGATACGAGCAGTACTTC
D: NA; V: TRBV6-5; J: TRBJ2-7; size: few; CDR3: CASSYPPLRATYEQYF; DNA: TGTGCCAGCAGTTATCCCCCCTTGCGGGCCACCTACGAGCAGTACTTC
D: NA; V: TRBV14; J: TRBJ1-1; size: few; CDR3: CASSRHSGAARGTEAFF; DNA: TGTGCCAGCAGCCGGCATTCAGGGGCCGCCCGGGGCACTGAAGCTTTCTTT
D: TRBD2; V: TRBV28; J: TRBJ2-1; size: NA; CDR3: CASSPSGYEQFF; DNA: TGTGCCAGCAGCCCTAGCGGATATGAGCAGTTCTTC
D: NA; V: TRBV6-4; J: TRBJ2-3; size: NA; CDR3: CASSDESRQQYF; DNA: TGTGCCAGCAGTGACGAGTCTAGGCAGCAGTATTTT
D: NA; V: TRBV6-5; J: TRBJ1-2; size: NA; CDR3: CASSLRGVSTYGYTF; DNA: TGTGCCAGCAGTCTCAGGGGAGTCAGTACCTATGGCTACACCTTC
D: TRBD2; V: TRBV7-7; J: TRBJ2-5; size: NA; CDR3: CASSLGTSGPETQYF; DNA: TGTGCCAGCAGCCTTGGGACTAGCGGGCCAGAGACCCAGTACTTC
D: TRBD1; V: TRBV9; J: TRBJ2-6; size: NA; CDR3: CASSLSDRYSSGANVLTF; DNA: TGTGCCAGCAGCCTATCGGACAGGTACTCTTCTGGGGCCAACGTCCTGACTTTC
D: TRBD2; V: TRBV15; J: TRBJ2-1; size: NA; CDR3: CATRGLAEYNEQFF; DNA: TGTGCCACCAGAGGACTAGCGGAGTACAATGAGCAGTTCTTC